This TCR beta chain derives from a study of long-term antiretroviral therapy in people with HIV. Study results and limitations: Repertoires from HIV showed CDR3 length ranges narrower than those of controls.

Sequencing relied on immunoSEQ assay v3.0, run at survey level. Each sample aimed for 40,000-50,000 sequenced T-cell genomes. Assay: immunoSEQ multiplex PCR; the TCRdb copy retains only in-frame clones and omits some. The sample carries some 19,000 clones, roughly 72% recorded once. Details on this clone: What it binds is unknown.

Sample: unsorted PBMCs, taken 2.2 years after starting antiretroviral therapy. This TCR came from a man aged 50-60 years with HIV.

CDR3 sequence: CASSSAGADDGYTF. The CDR3 nucleotides are TGTGCCAGCAGTTCGGCAGGGGCTGACGATGGCTACACCTTC. This chain uses TRBV27 with TRBJ1-2; perhaps TRBD1 as D (6 bases). Per the germline V gene, CDR1 is MNHEY and CDR2 is SMNVEV (reference sequence). Trimming stripped 4 bases from V and 6 bases from J, with 15 bases between. This CDR3 comprises 14 residues.